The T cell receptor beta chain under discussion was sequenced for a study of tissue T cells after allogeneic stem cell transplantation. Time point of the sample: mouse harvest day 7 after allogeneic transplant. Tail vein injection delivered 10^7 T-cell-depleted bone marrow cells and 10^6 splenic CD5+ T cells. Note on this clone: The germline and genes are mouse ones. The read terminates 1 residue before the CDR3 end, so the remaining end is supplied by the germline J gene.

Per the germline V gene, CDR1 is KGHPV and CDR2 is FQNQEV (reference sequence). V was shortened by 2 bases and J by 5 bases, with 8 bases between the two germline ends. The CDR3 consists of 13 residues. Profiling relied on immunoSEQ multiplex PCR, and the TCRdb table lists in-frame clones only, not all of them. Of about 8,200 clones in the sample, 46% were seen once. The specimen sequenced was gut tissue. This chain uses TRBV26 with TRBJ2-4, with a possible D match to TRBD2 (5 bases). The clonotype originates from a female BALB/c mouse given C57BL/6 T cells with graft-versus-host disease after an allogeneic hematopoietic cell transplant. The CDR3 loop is CASSLRLGNTLYF. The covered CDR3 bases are TGTGCCAGCAGTCTGAGGCTGGGAAACACCTTGTAC. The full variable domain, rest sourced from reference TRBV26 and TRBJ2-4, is NSKVIQTPRYLVKGQGQKAKMRCIPEKGHPVVFWYQQNKNNEFKFLINFQNQEVLQQIDMTEKRFSAECPSNSPCSLEIQSSEAGDSALYLCASSLRLGNTLYFGAGTRLSVL.